This T cell receptor (beta chain) was obtained from a study of CD8+CD57+ T cells in acquired aplastic anemia (dated by TCRdb to 2016 to 2019). Notes on the research overall: DNA extracted from sorted CD4+ and CD8+ cells had a mean of roughly 3.3 ug, with a range of about 0.18 to 27.4 ug.

This clonotype was picked up one time. Its antigen remains undetermined. It has no much larger one-base neighbor in the sample; base qualities were not kept. On its own, one read is weak support. Including cysteine and phenylalanine, the CDR3 has 12 amino acids. Solely the CDR3 DNA is kept, with 36 bases framed from the first base. V has 4 bases trimmed and J has 8 bases trimmed; junction bases matching no gene number 4. In the study, sorted CD4+ and CD8+ blood T cells from patients with severe aplastic anemia and from healthy subjects underwent deep sequencing of TCR repertoires. Ficoll-Paque density gradient centrifugation was used to isolate peripheral blood mononuclear cells. Before DNA extraction, CD4+ and CD8+ T cells were sorted by FACS or by magnetic beads. Profiling of TCR beta VDJ combinations and CDR3 sequences used genomic DNA as the template. An Illumina HiSeq 2000 was the platform used for TCR repertoire sequencing. The authors' analysis ran thus. Repertoire assessment relied on Simpson's diversity index, CDR3 size and DJ length profiles, and TRBV/TRBJ rearrangement plots. The most abundant DNA sequence in the deep sequencing data was defined as the immunodominant clone. CDR3 amino acid sequences were checked for sharing across subjects and were also compared against the VDJdb database and published repertoires. TCRdb itself trimmed the public reads at Q25 with fastp, ran MiXCR and retained productive beta chains. For every CDR3 protein sequence, its rows merge into one entry that carries the most common genes and DNA. The V and J calls were not made by the authors but by TCRdb's processing. For this sample the table gives some 290,000 distinct CDR3 sequences, of which about 56% were detected only once. The leading ten clones occupy 7.5% to 9% of the sample.

Broader findings and caveats from the paper: Although around 30 CD8+ CDR3 sequences were shared by patients and controls, these sequences appeared highly expressed in patients and within the immunodominant clones of patients. Between patients and healthy controls, no significant difference in CD8+ Simpson's diversity was found (P=0.060).

The chain is encoded by TRBV5-7 joined to TRBJ2-7; a stretch of 9 junction bases matches TRBD2. TRBV5-7 is marked as an open reading frame, function uncertain. Sequenced material: sorted CD4+, CD8+, or CD8+CD57+ T cells (not recorded which) from PBMCs. The origin of this receptor is a human donor with severe aplastic anemia or a healthy control (not recorded which). The bases read TGTGCCAGCAGCGTGACTAGCGGCAAGCAGTACTTC. Protein translation: CASSVTSGKQYF.